One and the same sample provided the 20 T cell receptor beta chains below, sequenced in a study of identical twins. MiXCR, run by TCRdb on the 5' RACE reads, gives a single entry per CDR3 protein. The repertoire includes roughly 630,000 distinct CDR3 sequences, under 8.5% of them detected once, and 1.6% sits in the top ten. Another study also made use of these data, one on yellow fever vaccine responses in identical twins.

The sample was PBMCs. These receptors all come from a woman in her late teens or twenties in good health.

This clonotype has a count of ten or more. The chain has TRBV7-9 and TRBJ2-7, with 7 bases lining up with TRBD2. Germline V CDR1 and CDR2: SEHNR, FQNEAQ (reference sequence). The CDR3 runs 14 residues. Trimming at V came to 1 base and at J to 5 bases, leaving 5 bases not matched to a gene. CDR3 nucleotide sequence: TGTGCCAGCAGCTTAGTTGGCGGGAGCAACGAGCAGTACTTC. It codes for CASSLVGGSNEQYF.

The J gene is TRBJ2-3, the V gene TRBV5-1; 7 bases match TRBD2. Trimming at V came to 4 bases and at J to 4 bases, leaving 6 bases not matched to a gene. CDR3 length: 14 residues. The germline CDR1 and CDR2 sequences are SGHRS and YFSETQ. DNA of the CDR3: TGCGCCAGCAGCCGGAGCGGGGCGGCAGATACGCAGTATTTT. Protein product: CASSRSGAADTQYF.

With respect to this clonotype: A read error is possible here, since a much larger clone lies one base away. The rearrangement uses TRBV6-4 and TRBJ2-3; no clear D gene. CDR3 length equals 13 residues. The V end was cut by 2 bases, the J end by 2 bases, with 5 bases between. The germline CDR1 and CDR2 sequences are MRHNA and SNTAGT. CDR3 bases: TGTGCCAGCAGTGACCGGGTCACAGATACGCAGTATTTT. It codes for CASSDRVTDTQYF.

This clonotype was detected many times. V is TRBV5-1 and J is TRBJ2-4; D gene unclear. The CDR3 is 11 residues long. V was pared by 9 bases and J by 0 bases, with 4 bases between. Germline CDR1 SGHRS, CDR2 YFSETQ. The CDR3, as DNA: TGCGCCATAATAGCCAAAAACATTCAGTACTTC. Translated, it gives CAIIAKNIQYF.

This clonotype was seen ten or more times. J is TRBJ1-2 and V is TRBV7-9, with 9 bases fitting TRBD1. The CDR3 is 16 residues long. Germline loops: CDR1 SEHNR, CDR2 FQNEAQ (reference sequence). After removal of 3 bases from V and 2 bases from J, the junction contained 7 bases not matched to a gene. The CDR3 sequence: CASSFSATGGNYGYTF. CDR3 coding DNA: TGTGCCAGCAGCTTCAGTGCGACAGGGGGAAACTATGGCTACACCTTC.

V gene TRBV27 combines with J gene TRBJ2-1; D possibly corresponds to TRBD2 (6 bases). The CDR3 runs to 14 residues. Germline V lookup: CDR1 MNHEY, CDR2 SMNVEV (reference sequence). Trimming cost V 9 bases and J 10 bases, with 22 bases left between them. CDR3 coding DNA: TGTGCCAGTCAGGTGGGCCCCCAACGGGGGGAGCAGTTCTTC. Translating gives CASQVGPQRGEQFF.

This rearrangement joins TRBV24-1 to TRBJ2-6; unclear D gene. The CDR3 has 14 residues. Trimming shortened V by 1 base and J by 0 bases, and 0 bases separated the two germline ends. CDR1 is KGHDR, CDR2 SFDVKD, per germline. CDR3 nucleotide sequence: TGTGCCACCAGTGATTTCTCTGGGGCCAACGTCCTGACTTTC. Encoded protein: CATSDFSGANVLTF.

This clonotype showed up many times. CDR3 sequence (DNA): TGTGCCAGCAGCGCACGACAGGGAACAGATACGCAGTATTTT. Translating gives CASSARQGTDTQYF. V usage is TRBV3-1 and J usage is TRBJ2-3; 7 bases line up with TRBD1. There are 14 residues in the CDR3. CDR1 LGHDT and CDR2 YNNKEL come from the germline V gene (reference sequence). The V segment lost 5 bases and the J segment 3 bases; nucleotides outside the gene matches: 5.

This clonotype was seen repeatedly, ten times or more. The chain combines TRBV20-1 with TRBJ2-1, with D possibly being TRBD1 (5 bases). The CDR3 is made up of 13 amino acids. Deletions cut 1 base from V and 5 bases from J, with 9 bases between. Germline CDR1 is DFQATT and CDR2 is SNEGSKA (reference sequence). The CDR3 here is CSARGQGNNEQFF. CDR3 bases: TGCAGTGCTAGAGGTCAGGGCAACAATGAGCAGTTCTTC.

This clonotype was recorded a few times. CDR3 region: CASTVSGRLNSGANVLTF. The CDR3 region has the DNA TGTGCCAGCACGGTATCCGGGAGGCTCAACTCTGGGGCCAACGTCCTGACTTTC. V and J are TRBV12-3 or TRBV12-4 and TRBJ2-6; 7 bases fit TRBD2. CDR3 length equals 18 residues. J was trimmed by 0 bases and V by 7 bases; bases with no gene match: 12.

The chain links TRBV7-6 to TRBJ1-1; D may be TRBD1 (6 bases). Germline CDR1 reads SGHVS; CDR2 reads FNYEAQ. V lost 1 base and J 6 bases, leaving 12 bases between the germline ends. The CDR3 runs to 14 residues. The CDR3 coding sequence is TGTGCCAGCAGCTTAGTGGGGGGCGGACCTGAAGCTTTCTTT. Protein product: CASSLVGGGPEAFF.

This clonotype was detected only a few times. The chain recombines TRBV6-5 with TRBJ2-3; 9 bases line up with TRBD2. Trimming at V came to 2 bases and at J to 2 bases, leaving 5 bases not matched to a gene. This CDR3 is 16 amino acids long. Germline V CDR1 and CDR2: MNHEY, SVGAGI. The CDR3 reads CASSYRASGDTDTQYF. The CDR3 DNA sequence: TGTGCCAGCAGTTACCGGGCTAGCGGGGACACAGATACGCAGTATTTT.

This clonotype appeared a few times. The CDR3 region has the DNA TGCGCCAGCAGCCCGCAAACAGGAATTGCTTACTCTGGAAACACCATATATTTT. Translation gives CASSPQTGIAYSGNTIYF. This chain links TRBV5-1 with TRBJ1-3, with D tentatively TRBD1 (5 bases). This CDR3 spans 18 amino acids. From germline, CDR1 is SGHRS and CDR2 YFSETQ. Trimming removed 4 bases from V and 0 bases from J, with 20 bases in between.

This clonotype was recorded many times. The rearrangement joins TRBV4-1 to TRBJ1-5; D ambiguous. Trimming pared 0 bases from V and 5 bases from J, leaving 8 bases between. The germline V gene has CDR1 MGHRA and CDR2 YSYEKL. The CDR3 length is 14 residues. CDR3: CASSQDFGDQPQHF. The CDR3 nucleotides read TGCGCCAGCAGCCAAGATTTTGGGGATCAGCCCCAGCATTTT.

The sample holds a few counts of this clonotype. V and J are TRBV12-3 or TRBV12-4 and TRBJ2-1; 9 nucleotides agree with TRBD2. The CDR3 contains 14 residues. The ends lost 3 bases at V and 7 bases at J; junction bases unmatched: 4. Written as DNA, the CDR3 is TGTGCCAGCAGTTTGTCGACTAGCGGTAATGAGCAGTTCTTC. It yields the protein CASSLSTSGNEQFF.

Ten or more counts support this clonotype. The CDR3 DNA follows: TGTGCCAGCAGCGTACGACTAGTCCCTGCGAACACCGGGGAGCTGTTTTTT. This codes for CASSVRLVPANTGELFF. V gene TRBV3-1 combines with J gene TRBJ2-2, with D possibly TRBD2 on 6 matching bases. The CDR3 totals 17 residues. Germline V lookup: CDR1 LGHDT, CDR2 YNNKEL (reference sequence). Trimming took off 5 bases at V and 0 bases at J, with 16 bases between the two ends.

The gene calls are TRBV15 and TRBJ1-5; 9 nucleotides match TRBD1. In germline, CDR1 is LNHNV, CDR2 YYDKDF (reference sequence). This CDR3 is 18 amino acids long. J gave up 1 base and V 0 bases, and 7 bases lay outside the gene matches. CDR3 nucleotide sequence: TGTGCCACCAGCAGAGATAAGGGGACAGGGAGGAGCAATCAGCCCCAGCATTTT. Its translation: CATSRDKGTGRSNQPQHF.

This clonotype appeared a few times. This sequence joins TRBV7-8 and TRBJ1-6, with 9 bases lining up with TRBD1. J was trimmed by 7 bases and V by 5 bases; bases with no gene match: 6. The CDR3 totals 15 residues. Germline values: CDR1 SGHVS, CDR2 FQNEAQ. The CDR3 region is CASSRRDRANSPLHF. DNA of the CDR3: TGTGCCAGCAGCCGCCGGGACAGGGCGAATTCACCCCTCCACTTT.

This rearrangement joins TRBV7-9 to TRBJ2-7; TRBD2 agrees at 9 bases. V was clipped by 2 bases and J by 3 bases; unmatched bases: 5. CDR3 length equals 15 residues. Germline CDR1 SEHNR, CDR2 FQNEAQ (reference sequence). CDR3 nucleotide sequence: TGTGCCAGCAGCTTAACTAGCGGGCGCTTCTACGAGCAGTACTTC. Translating it yields CASSLTSGRFYEQYF.

This clonotype was seen many times. The J gene is TRBJ2-1, the V gene TRBV28; 10 positions agree with TRBD2. This CDR3 has 18 residues. Germline loops: CDR1 MDHEN, CDR2 SYDVKM. V shed 3 bases and J 4 bases; nucleotides not matched to a gene: 12. CDR3 sequence reads: CASSFRDLGAGGYNEQFF. The CDR3, as DNA: TGTGCCAGCAGTTTTAGGGATTTGGGAGCGGGAGGGTACAATGAGCAGTTCTTC.